The 22 T cell receptor beta chains below were found in one sample sequenced in a study of blood T cells in healthy people across ages. The second PCR ran about 6 to 12 cycles with a sample-barcoded 5' primer and J-beta primers. TCRdb fed the 5' RACE reads into MiXCR, producing one record per CDR3 protein. The data show almost 800,000 distinct CDR3 sequences, roughly 64% seen once. Sequenced material: blood. These receptors were collected from a man aged 25-40 years in good health.

The V gene is TRBV20-1, the J gene TRBJ2-3; 7 nucleotides match TRBD1. Germline CDR1 and CDR2: DFQATT and SNEGSKA (reference sequence). The CDR3 is 15 amino acids. The ends lost 2 bases at V and 0 bases at J; junction bases unmatched: 5. CDR3 protein: CSARSRTGSTDTQYF. The CDR3 DNA follows: TGCAGTGCTAGATCAAGGACAGGAAGCACAGATACGCAGTATTTT.

This clonotype was found a few times. J is TRBJ1-1 and V is TRBV7-2; unclear D gene. Germline V CDR1 and CDR2: SGHTA, FQGNSA. The CDR3 has 16 amino acids. V lost 1 base and J 10 bases, leaving 22 bases between the germline ends. The CDR3 is CASSLVAVNPNRGAFF. The CDR3 bases are TGTGCCAGCAGCTTAGTGGCGGTGAACCCAAACAGAGGAGCTTTCTTT.

This clonotype was observed once. The J gene is TRBJ2-7, the V gene TRBV6-5, with 7 bases matching TRBD2. Trimming removed 5 bases from V and 0 bases from J; junction bases left unmatched: 4. Germline V gene sequence: CDR1 MNHEY, CDR2 SVGAGI. There are 14 residues in the CDR3. The CDR3 loop is CASSSGVSSYEQYF. CDR3 nucleotide sequence: TGTGCCAGCAGTAGCGGGGTGAGCTCCTACGAGCAGTACTTC.

The rearrangement joins TRBV20-1 to TRBJ2-3; 7 bases are a match to TRBD2. The germline V gene has CDR1 DFQATT and CDR2 SNEGSKA (reference sequence). The CDR3 runs to 15 residues. With 0 bases clipped from V and 2 bases from J, the junction kept 5 bases outside the gene matches. CDR3 sequence reads: CSARDKRGNTDTQYF. The CDR3 bases are TGCAGTGCTAGAGATAAGCGGGGAAACACAGATACGCAGTATTTT.

This chain connects TRBV5-1 to TRBJ2-5, with TRBD2 identical over 7 bases. V lost 0 bases, J lost 11 bases, and 16 bases stayed unmatched. CDR1 is SGHRS and CDR2 is YFSETQ in the germline V gene. The CDR3 runs 16 residues. In DNA form, the CDR3 reads TGCGCCAGCAGCTTGGCCCCGGGACTACAAAATAATGAGCAGTACTTC. Its protein product is CASSLAPGLQNNEQYF.

The sample holds a few counts of this clonotype. The chain employs TRBV18 and TRBJ2-3, with D unresolved. Germline V lookup: CDR1 KGHSH, CDR2 LQKENI. The CDR3 runs to 14 residues. Deletions cut 3 bases from V and 0 bases from J, with 7 bases between. CDR3 protein: CASSPDGSTDTQYF. The CDR3 nucleotides read TGTGCCAGCTCACCTGATGGAAGCACAGATACGCAGTATTTT.

The chain is built from TRBV20-1 and TRBJ2-1, with D possibly being TRBD2 (5 bases). V was clipped by 0 bases and J by 7 bases, with 16 bases between them. This CDR3 is 15 amino acids long. Germline V gene data show CDR1 as DFQATT and CDR2 as SNEGSKA (reference sequence). CDR3 residues: CSARDSGGPHNEQFF. In DNA, the CDR3 is TGCAGTGCTAGAGATAGTGGAGGACCGCATAATGAGCAGTTCTTC.

This clonotype has a count of ten or more. The V and J genes are TRBV11-2 and TRBJ2-5; the match to TRBD2 covers 7 bases. Germline V gene lookup returns CDR1 SGHAT and CDR2 FQNNGV. V lost 2 bases to trimming and J lost 10 bases; unmatched junction nucleotides: 13. The CDR3 sequence is 15 residues long. CDR3 DNA: TGTGCCAGCAGCTTATCTGCGGGAGACGGGAAAAGCCAGTACTTC. Amino acid sequence: CASSLSAGDGKSQYF.

This chain's CDR3 is CASSFALDGSYEQYF. CDR3 nucleotide sequence: TGTGCCAGCAGTTTCGCGCTCGACGGTTCCTACGAGCAGTACTTC. The V gene is TRBV12-3 or TRBV12-4, the J gene TRBJ2-7; no firm D call. This CDR3 region has 15 residues. The germline V and J ends were trimmed by 3 bases and 1 base, with 13 bases remaining between them.

The V call is TRBV11-2, the J call TRBJ2-4; a weak D match, TRBD2 (5 bases). Looked up from germline, CDR1 is SGHAT and CDR2 is FQNNGV. This CDR3 region has 13 residues. Trimming cost V 6 bases and J 13 bases, with 19 bases left between them. The CDR3 DNA follows: TGTGCCAGCAGTCCCACTAGGCGCTATGAGCAGTACTTC. Its protein is CASSPTRRYEQYF.

J is TRBJ2-7 and V is TRBV12-3 or TRBV12-4, with 11 bases identical to TRBD1. The J segment lost 6 bases and the V segment lost 6 bases, leaving 7 bases of the junction unmatched. The CDR3 runs to 14 residues. The CDR3 is CASSGQGAGFEQYF. DNA for the CDR3: TGTGCCAGCAGCGGACAGGGGGCGGGTTTCGAGCAGTACTTC.

J is TRBJ1-1 and V is TRBV5-1, with TRBD1 identical over 7 bases. Germline V gene sequence: CDR1 SGHRS, CDR2 YFSETQ. J was trimmed by 11 bases and V by 4 bases; bases with no gene match: 17. This CDR3 is 15 amino acids long. This chain's CDR3 is CASSPAPGQIELAFF. DNA for the CDR3: TGCGCCAGCAGCCCAGCCCCGGGACAGATCGAACTGGCTTTCTTT.

This clonotype was counted at least ten times. The J gene is TRBJ2-7, the V gene TRBV9; 8 positions match TRBD1. This CDR3 contains 14 residues. Germline CDR1 is SGDLS and CDR2 is YYNGEE. V trimming: 0 bases; J trimming: 2 bases; junction bases outside the gene matches: 1. For the CDR3, the DNA is TGTGCCAGCAGCGTAGGACAGGGGACCTACGAGCAGTACTTC. This codes for CASSVGQGTYEQYF. The whole variable domain, remainder taken from reference TRBV9 and TRBJ2-7, is DSGVTQTPKHLITATGQRVTLRCSPRSGDLSVYWYQQSLDQGLQFLIQYYNGEERAKGNILERFSAQQFPDLHSELNLSSLELGDSALYFCASSVGQGTYEQYFGPGTRLTVT.

This sequence joins TRBV28 and TRBJ1-5; D ambiguous. V lost 5 bases and J 6 bases, leaving 14 bases between the germline ends. Germline V gene sequence: CDR1 MDHEN, CDR2 SYDVKM. This CDR3 is 14 amino acids long. This CDR3 is CASSPPGLSQPQHF. Written as DNA, the CDR3 is TGTGCCAGCAGTCCTCCCGGGTTGAGTCAGCCCCAGCATTTT.

The table lists this clonotype with a few counts. The chain has TRBV12-3 or TRBV12-4 and TRBJ1-2; D is ambiguous. With 2 bases removed from V and 8 bases from J, the gap between germline ends came to 15 bases. This CDR3 is built from 14 residues. CDR3 amino acids: CASSLSMGWRGYTF. The CDR3 DNA follows: TGTGCCAGCAGTTTAAGTATGGGATGGAGGGGCTACACCTTC.

The chain uses TRBV20-1 and TRBJ2-1; 12 bases align to TRBD2. The CDR3 has 18 residues. Germline CDR1 and CDR2: DFQATT and SNEGSKA (reference sequence). The junction had 11 bases not matched to a gene; V was cut back by 5 bases and J by 0 bases. Here the CDR3 DNA reads TGCAGTGCTCCGACTAGCGGGGGCGATCTCAGCTCCTACAATGAGCAGTTCTTC. This sequence encodes CSAPTSGGDLSSYNEQFF.

This clonotype was observed a handful of times. The chain combines TRBV20-1 with TRBJ2-5, with a weak D call TRBD1 (5 bases). The germline V gene encodes CDR1 DFQATT and CDR2 SNEGSKA (reference sequence). The CDR3 length is 14 residues. Trimming left V 7 bases short and J 5 bases short, with 20 bases between. CDR3 nucleotides: TGCAGTGTACCCCCTATGGGCAGGGATGAGACCCAGTACTTC. Its translation is CSVPPMGRDETQYF.

J is TRBJ2-1 and V is TRBV29-1, with D perhaps TRBD2 (5 bases). Germline V gene data show CDR1 as SQVTM and CDR2 as ANQGSEA. The CDR3 has 13 amino acids. Trimming shortened V by 4 bases and J by 10 bases, and 17 bases separated the two germline ends. The CDR3 loop reads CSVAAGSTREQFF. The CDR3 DNA is TGCAGCGTTGCGGCGGGTTCAACGAGGGAGCAGTTCTTC.

The gene calls are TRBV7-2 and TRBJ2-7; no definite D call. The CDR3 consists of 15 residues. Germline assignment: CDR1 SGHTA and CDR2 FQGNSA. Trimming shortened V by 1 base and J by 4 bases, and 14 bases separated the two germline ends. The CDR3 protein is CASSLEFLSAYEQYF. In DNA, the CDR3 is TGTGCCAGCAGCTTAGAGTTCTTATCTGCTTACGAGCAGTACTTC.

The chain is built from TRBV3-1 and TRBJ2-7, with 8 positions matching TRBD2. V lost 8 bases, J lost 1 base, and 4 bases stayed unmatched. CDR3 length: 13 residues. Germline V gene lookup returns CDR1 LGHDT and CDR2 YNNKEL (reference sequence). The CDR3 DNA reads TGTGCCAGCGCTCGGGGGGGGTCCTACGAGCAGTACTTC. Translating it yields CASARGGSYEQYF.

This chain uses TRBV2 with TRBJ2-7, with 9 bases matching TRBD1. The CDR3 covers 15 residues. V trimming: 8 bases; J trimming: 3 bases; junction bases outside the gene matches: 11. The germline gives CDR1 SNHLY, CDR2 FYNNEI. CDR3: CASGWDRDIYYEQYF. For the CDR3, the DNA is TGTGCCAGCGGTTGGGACAGGGACATTTACTACGAGCAGTACTTC.

A remark on this clonotype: One junction end disagrees with the germline gene, perhaps due to a read error. The rearrangement uses TRBV2 and TRBJ2-2; weak D call: TRBD1 (6 bases). The CDR3 covers 14 residues. Germline lookup yields CDR1 SNHLY and CDR2 FYNNEI. CDR3: CVSSEPQGTGELFF. The DNA for the CDR3 is TGTGTCAGCAGCGAACCACAGGGAACCGGGGAGCTGTTTTTT.